The 29 T cell receptor beta chains presented below share a single source sample, sequenced in a study of blood T cell repertoires in COVID-19. Using immunoSEQ multiplex PCR, the repertoire was profiled, and TCRdb retains in-frame clones only, with some absent. Of around 310,000 clones in the sample, over 75% were seen once. Sequencing was performed on peripheral blood. These receptors all stem from a woman aged 55-69 years with acute or convalescent COVID-19.

The chain employs TRBV28 and TRBJ2-7; 9 bases fit TRBD1. V dropped 6 bases and J dropped 0; count of bases not matched to a gene: 9. Germline V gene lookup returns CDR1 MDHEN and CDR2 SYDVKM. The CDR3 is 16 amino acids. The CDR3 DNA reads as TGTGCCAGCAGCTCCCTCGACAGGGGGGTCTCCTACGAGCAGTACTTC. Translating it yields CASSSLDRGVSYEQYF.

The rearrangement uses TRBV7-2 and TRBJ2-7; possible D gene TRBD1, 5 bases. Germline values: CDR1 SGHTA, CDR2 FQGNSA. The CDR3 is 13 residues long. Trimming took 2 bases from V and 3 from J, leaving 8 bases between them. This CDR3 reads CASSLQGIYEQYF. The CDR3 DNA reads TGTGCCAGCAGCTTACAGGGCATCTACGAGCAGTACTTC. Full variable domain (outside the CDR3, taken from reference TRBV7-2 and TRBJ2-7): GAGVSQSPSNKVTEKGKDVELRCDPISGHTALYWYRQSLGQGLEFLIYFQGNSAPDKSGLPSDRFSAERTGGSVSTLTIQRTQQEDSAVYLCASSLQGIYEQYFGPGTRLTVT.

V gene TRBV6-5 combines with J gene TRBJ1-4; a possible D gene is TRBD1 (6 bases). The V and J ends lost 6 bases and 5 bases respectively, with 13 bases between them. The CDR3 covers 14 residues. The germline gives CDR1 MNHEY, CDR2 SVGAGI. CDR3 nucleotides: TGTGCCAGCAGATCACAGGGCTCGAATGAAAAACTGTTTTTT. Residues: CASRSQGSNEKLFF.

This sequence joins TRBV5-1 and TRBJ2-7, with D tentatively TRBD1 (6 bases). Per the germline V gene, CDR1 is SGHRS and CDR2 is YFSETQ. This CDR3 spans 12 amino acids. The V end was cut by 3 bases, the J end by 4 bases, with 8 bases between. The CDR3 loop is CASSSQGYEQYF. For the CDR3, the DNA is TGCGCCAGCAGCTCTCAGGGGTACGAGCAGTACTTC.

This clone was seen a handful of times. The V and J genes are TRBV5-8 and TRBJ1-1, with 7 bases that match TRBD1. V gave up 4 bases and J gave up 2 bases; unmatched junction bases: 8. Germline V CDR1 and CDR2: SGHTS, YDEGEE. The CDR3 consists of 15 residues. CDR3 residues: CASSRITGANTEAFF. The CDR3 DNA reads as TGTGCCAGCAGCCGAATTACAGGGGCCAACACTGAAGCTTTCTTT.

The V and J genes are TRBV12-3 or TRBV12-4 and TRBJ1-2; D ambiguous. V gave up 8 bases and J gave up 0 bases, with 10 bases separating them. This CDR3 is built from 13 residues. The CDR3 spells CASRPGTNYGYTF. The CDR3 nucleotides are TGTGCCAGCCGTCCAGGCACTAACTATGGCTACACCTTC.

The chain links TRBV5-1 to TRBJ1-1, with TRBD1 matching over 9 bases. Germline values: CDR1 SGHRS, CDR2 YFSETQ. With V trimmed by 4 bases and J by 8 bases, 6 bases remained unmatched. CDR3 length: 13 amino acids. CDR3 sequence (DNA): TGCGCCAGCAGCCAACTCACAGGGGGCGAAGCTTTCTTT. Its protein product is CASSQLTGGEAFF. Full variable domain (remainder filled in from reference TRBV5-1 and TRBJ1-1): KAGVTQTPRYLIKTRGQQVTLSCSPISGHRSVSWYQQTPGQGLQFLFEYFSETQRNKGNFPGRFSGRQFSNSRSEMNVSTLELGDSALYLCASSQLTGGEAFFGQGTRLTVV.

The rearrangement joins TRBV9 to TRBJ1-6, with D maybe TRBD1 (5 bases). V lost 4 bases and J 0 bases, leaving 11 bases between the germline ends. The CDR3 length is 16 residues. Germline lookup yields CDR1 SGDLS and CDR2 YYNGEE. The CDR3 sequence: CASSPDRSSYNSPLHF. For the CDR3, the DNA is TGTGCCAGCAGCCCCGACAGAAGCTCCTATAATTCACCCCTCCACTTT. Full variable domain (missing parts from reference TRBV9 and TRBJ1-6): DSGVTQTPKHLITATGQRVTLRCSPRSGDLSVYWYQQSLDQGLQFLIQYYNGEERAKGNILERFSAQQFPDLHSELNLSSLELGDSALYFCASSPDRSSYNSPLHFGNGTRLTVT.

V usage is TRBV28 and J usage is TRBJ1-5; no clear D. Between the trimmed V and J ends, which lost 2 bases and 2 bases, there was a span of 13 bases. CDR1 MDHEN and CDR2 SYDVKM come from the germline V gene. This CDR3 has 16 amino acids. CDR3 in DNA: TGTGCCAGCAGTTTAATCGGAGCAAAGGGCAATCAGCCCCAGCATTTT. Protein product: CASSLIGAKGNQPQHF.

The rearrangement links TRBV25-1 to TRBJ1-1; possibly TRBD1 for D (6 bases). V was shortened by 7 bases and J by 6 bases, with 15 bases between the two germline ends. The CDR3 spans 13 residues. Germline CDR1 reads MGHDK; CDR2 reads SYGVNS. The CDR3 coding sequence is TGTGCCAGCATTGGGGCAGGGGCCGCTGAAGCTTTCTTT. The encoded protein is CASIGAGAAEAFF.

The rearrangement joins TRBV5-6 to TRBJ1-2; D ambiguous. The V end lost 5 bases, the J end lost 8 bases, and 10 bases lay between the germline ends. The CDR3 is 11 amino acids. The germline CDR1 and CDR2 sequences are SGHDT and YYEEEE. The CDR3 spells CASRSGGGYTF. Written as DNA, the CDR3 is TGTGCCAGCAGGTCTGGAGGCGGCTACACCTTC.

The chain couples TRBV15 to TRBJ1-1, with D possibly matching TRBD1 (6 bases). V dropped 3 bases and J dropped 4 bases, with 15 bases sitting between them. The CDR3 consists of 15 residues. Looked up from germline, CDR1 is LNHNV and CDR2 is YYDKDF (reference sequence). The CDR3 reads CATSSHRVSGTEAFF. In DNA, the CDR3 is TGTGCCACCAGCAGTCACAGGGTCTCGGGCACTGAAGCTTTCTTT.

V and J are TRBV9 and TRBJ2-7; TRBD2 is a possible D gene (5 bases). V was clipped by 2 bases and J by 0 bases, with 9 bases between them. The CDR3 consists of 14 residues. Germline CDR1 is SGDLS and CDR2 is YYNGEE. Written as DNA, the CDR3 is TGTGCCAGCAGCGTCGACGGGAACTCCTACGAGCAGTACTTC. Its protein is CASSVDGNSYEQYF. The variable domain in full, with the rest retrieved from reference TRBV9 and TRBJ2-7, is DSGVTQTPKHLITATGQRVTLRCSPRSGDLSVYWYQQSLDQGLQFLIQYYNGEERAKGNILERFSAQQFPDLHSELNLSSLELGDSALYFCASSVDGNSYEQYFGPGTRLTVT.

The chain couples TRBV28 to TRBJ1-5; 9 positions agree with TRBD1. V gave up 6 bases and J gave up 2 bases; unmatched junction bases: 17. CDR3 size: 19 residues. Germline V CDR1 and CDR2: MDHEN, SYDVKM. In nucleotides, the CDR3 is TGTGCCAGCAGCTCCGCCGGGATAGACAGGGGGATCGGCAATCAGCCCCAGCATTTT. Translating it yields CASSSAGIDRGIGNQPQHF.

This chain connects TRBV7-9 to TRBJ1-6, with TRBD1 identical over 9 bases. Germline CDR1 is SEHNR and CDR2 is FQNEAQ (reference sequence). This CDR3 comprises 16 residues. V dropped 0 bases and J dropped 7; count of bases not matched to a gene: 4. The CDR3 nucleotides read TGTGCCAGCAGCTTAGCGACAGGGGGGACCAATTCACCCCTCCACTTT. Its protein is CASSLATGGTNSPLHF.

The sample holds a few counts of this clone. The gene calls are TRBV7-3 and TRBJ2-1; 7 bases are a match to TRBD2. J was trimmed by 8 bases and V by 5 bases; bases with no gene match: 12. CDR1 SGHTA and CDR2 FQGTGA come from the germline V gene. The length of the CDR3 is 15 residues. The CDR3 DNA reads TGTGCCAGCAGCCCCACCAGCGGGGTCGGTCATGAGCAGTTCTTC. This gives the protein CASSPTSGVGHEQFF.

The J gene is TRBJ2-5, the V gene TRBV2, with 16 bases matching TRBD2. The CDR3 extends over 17 amino acids. Germline V gene sequence: CDR1 SNHLY, CDR2 FYNNEI. V shed 6 bases, J shed 4 bases, and the junction held 8 bases outside the gene matches. The CDR3 nucleotides read TGTGCCAGCAGAACCGGGACTAGCGGGGGGGCCAGAGAGACCCAGTACTTC. Its translation is CASRTGTSGGARETQYF.

CDR3 in DNA: TGTGCCAGCAGTTTAAGGGGACAGCATCCCCTGTGGATAGCGGGAATGGGCACAGATACGCAGTATTTT. Translating gives CASSLRGQHPLWIAGMGTDTQYF. The genes are TRBV28 and TRBJ2-3, with D perhaps matching TRBD2 (8 bases). The CDR3 loop spans 23 amino acids. CDR1 MDHEN and CDR2 SYDVKM come from the germline V gene. V was trimmed by 2 bases and J by 1 base, leaving 34 bases between them.

The J gene is TRBJ1-5, the V gene TRBV19; TRBD1 aligns across 8 bases. CDR1 is LNHDA and CDR2 is SQIVND in the germline V gene (reference sequence). The length of the CDR3 is 15 residues. Trimming cost V 5 bases and J 7 bases; bases outside gene matches: 10. This CDR3 reads CASSVQGARGQPQHF. The CDR3 DNA sequence: TGTGCCAGTAGTGTGCAGGGGGCGCGAGGGCAGCCCCAGCATTTT.

J is TRBJ2-2 and V is TRBV28; 7 nucleotides match TRBD2. This CDR3 is 15 amino acids long. Germline assignment: CDR1 MDHEN and CDR2 SYDVKM. V lost 3 bases and J lost 5; bases outside the gene matches: 6. DNA for the CDR3: TGTGCCAGCAGTTTCGGTCTAGCGGTTACCGGGGAGCTGTTTTTT. It codes for CASSFGLAVTGELFF. The complete variable domain, with remaining parts taken from reference TRBV28 and TRBJ2-2, reads DVKVTQSSRYLVKRTGEKVFLECVQDMDHENMFWYRQDPGLGLRLIYFSYDVKMKEKGDIPEGYSVSREKKERFSLILESASTNQTSMYLCASSFGLAVTGELFFGEGSRLTVL.

This clone was observed once. This chain connects TRBV7-9 to TRBJ2-2; 11 nucleotides line up with TRBD1. V lost 5 bases and J lost 2; bases outside the gene matches: 4. Per the germline V gene, CDR1 is SEHNR and CDR2 is FQNEAQ (reference sequence). The CDR3 has 16 amino acids. Here the CDR3 reads CASSPGTGGNTGELFF. The CDR3 DNA reads TGTGCCAGCAGCCCAGGGACAGGGGGAAACACCGGGGAGCTGTTTTTT. Complete variable domain (other parts from reference TRBV7-9 and TRBJ2-2): DTGVSQNPRHKITKRGQNVTFRCDPISEHNRLYWYRQTLGQGPEFLTYFQNEAQLEKSRLLSDRFSAERPKGSFSTLEIQRTEQGDSAMYLCASSPGTGGNTGELFFGEGSRLTVL.

The rearrangement links TRBV19 to TRBJ1-5, with 9 positions matching TRBD1. The CDR3 is 18 residues long. V was pared by 5 bases and J by 2 bases, with 13 bases of the junction left unmatched. CDR1 LNHDA and CDR2 SQIVND come from the germline V gene (reference sequence). The CDR3 region has the DNA TGTGCCAGTAGTCCCGGGACAGGGAGGAGTTCGGGCAATCAGCCCCAGCATTTT. This sequence encodes CASSPGTGRSSGNQPQHF. Based on the CDR3 plus reference TRBV19 and TRBJ1-5, the full variable domain is DGGITQSPKYLFRKEGQNVTLSCEQNLNHDAMYWYRQDPGQGLRLIYYSQIVNDFQKGDIAEGYSVSREKKESFPLTVTSAQKNPTAFYLCASSPGTGRSSGNQPQHFGDGTRLSIL.

CDR3 sequence (DNA): TGTGCCAGCAGCCCCGGACAGGGCGGTTCACCCCTCCACTTT. It translates to CASSPGQGGSPLHF. This chain connects TRBV7-9 to TRBJ1-6; 8 bases fit TRBD1. Germline CDR1 is SEHNR and CDR2 is FQNEAQ (reference sequence). Trimming cost V 5 bases and J 9 bases; bases outside gene matches: 6. This CDR3 is 14 amino acids long.

This clone appeared a single time. The chain combines TRBV6-6 with TRBJ2-2, with TRBD2 as a possible D gene (5 bases). The CDR3 spans 15 residues. CDR1 is MNHNY and CDR2 is SVGAGI in the germline V gene (reference sequence). V lost 2 bases and J lost 1, with 8 bases in between. This CDR3 is CASSYLTRNTGELFF. CDR3 DNA: TGTGCCAGCAGTTACCTAACTAGGAACACCGGGGAGCTGTTTTTT.

V and J are TRBV2 and TRBJ2-5, with 9 bases aligning to TRBD1. V shed 8 bases and J 1 base; nucleotides not matched to a gene: 5. The CDR3 sequence is 14 residues long. Germline V CDR1 and CDR2: SNHLY, FYNNEI. The CDR3 loop is CASDRDRAQETQYF. CDR3 nucleotide sequence: TGTGCCAGCGACCGGGACAGGGCCCAAGAGACCCAGTACTTC.

The V call is TRBV7-3, the J call TRBJ2-7, with 8 bases that match TRBD2. This CDR3 spans 15 amino acids. The J segment lost 0 bases and the V segment lost 5 bases, leaving 6 bases of the junction unmatched. The germline V gene has CDR1 SGHTA and CDR2 FQGTGA. The DNA for the CDR3 is TGTGCCAGCAGCCCCCGCGGGGGGAGCTCCTACGAGCAGTACTTC. Its translation is CASSPRGGSSYEQYF.

This clone was seen more than once but under ten times. The genes are TRBV7-8 and TRBJ2-7; 14 positions agree with TRBD2. Germline CDR1 SGHVS, CDR2 FQNEAQ. The CDR3 covers 14 residues. The CDR3 sequence: CASWTSGRSYEQYF. The CDR3 DNA reads as TGTGCTTCGTGGACTAGCGGGAGGTCCTACGAGCAGTACTTC. The entire variable domain, with the rest obtained from reference TRBV7-8 and TRBJ2-7, is as follows: GAGVSQSPRYKVAKRGQDVALRCDPISGHVSLFWYQQALGQGPEFLTYFQNEAQLDKSGLPSDRFFAERPEGSVSTLKIQRTQQEDSAVYLCASWTSGRSYEQYFGPGTRLTVT.

This clone has only one observation. V gene TRBV6-5 combines with J gene TRBJ1-5; D unclear. With 6 bases removed from V and 2 bases from J, the gap between germline ends came to 11 bases. This CDR3 is built from 14 residues. Germline CDR1 MNHEY, CDR2 SVGAGI. The CDR3 sequence is CASSPLQGNQPQHF. Written as DNA, the CDR3 is TGTGCCAGCAGCCCATTGCAGGGCAATCAGCCCCAGCATTTT.

The chain uses TRBV10-3 and TRBJ2-3, with 8 bases aligning to TRBD2. Looked up from germline, CDR1 is ENHRY and CDR2 is SYGVKD. Trimming at V came to 7 bases and at J to 1 base, leaving 7 bases not matched to a gene. CDR3 length equals 15 residues. The CDR3 DNA sequence: TGTGCCATCACCGGGGGGGAGATGGGCACAGATACGCAGTATTTT. Translating it yields CAITGGEMGTDTQYF.